This TCR beta chain was observed in a study of blood T cell repertoires in COVID-19. Recruits, aged roughly 18 to 100 years, lived in some 25 US areas. In its sample, this clone was seen once. As originally analysed: Cell counts per sample came from amplifying reference gene primers. Assay used: immunoSEQ multiplex PCR; TCRdb lists only in-frame clones, some missing. That table supplies the V and J calls and clone size; D and trimming were determined from the DNA. The table has approximately 250,000 clones, approximately 90% seen once. Trimming left V 3 bases short and J 3 bases short, with 6 bases between. CDR3 length equals 12 residues.

The clonotype originates from a man aged 40-55 years who had been exposed to COVID-19. This chain links TRBV12-3 or TRBV12-4 with TRBJ2-7; D call uncertain. Specimen: PBMCs or T cells enriched from blood (not recorded which). CDR3 region: CASSFPNYEQYF. Here the CDR3 DNA reads TGTGCCAGCAGTTTCCCCAACTACGAGCAGTACTTC.